The rows below give T cell receptor beta chains drawn from one sample of a study of CD8 T cells in Susac syndrome. TCRdb re-called the immunoSEQ multiplex PCR reads through MiXCR, storing one row per CDR3 protein. The data show 120,000 or so distinct CDR3 sequences, roughly 94% seen once. The sample comprised CD8+ T cells from PBMCs. The receptors were sampled from a human donor with Susac syndrome. CDR3s leave out the opening cysteine and the closing phenylalanine or tryptophan.

CDR3 protein,V gene
ASSSGLAGVRSSYNEQF,TRBV5-6
ASSESGRGGNQPQH,TRBV25-1
SVPQTRLGYNEQF,TRBV29-1
ASSQEAGGRETQY,TRBV4-2
ASSLARSRVNTGELF,TRBV12-3/TRBV12-4
ASSVGVGTGGTYEQY,TRBV9
ASRPNSNQPQH,TRBV7-9
SARPYRVSERGGVETGNTIY,TRBV20-1
ASSIGTSIHEQY,TRBV11-2
ASSQTAQETQY,TRBV4-1
ASSQRQGMNTEAF,TRBV14
ASSQVGGEQY,TRBV4-1
ASRTGPRDTQY,TRBV27
ASSLGLAGGPREQY,TRBV5-6
ASSSVDRYEQY,TRBV27
ASSLMRGGNEQF,TRBV27
ASTKETGYEQY,TRBV28
ASNPDRASYEQY,TRBV5-6
ASSLGGGALNEQF,TRBV7-9
ASRRPGGGNYNEQF,TRBV2
ASSRPLPTGTSTDTQY,TRBV5-1
SVAGRQGQISTDTQY,TRBV29-1
ASSQVLGAYNEQF,TRBV3-1
ASSVPGQMNTEAF,TRBV5-4
SARGLAGYGETQY,TRBV20-1
ATSRGSGVGDEQF,TRBV15
ASSRSGTGGDYGYT,TRBV9
ASSLGSDDQETQY,TRBV12-3/TRBV12-4
SARETLSGGSYEQY,TRBV20-1
SVGGGDYNEQF,TRBV29-1
ASSPEGRNIQY,TRBV5-1
ASSYRALNNEQF,TRBV6-5
SASLDRPTEQY,TRBV20-1
ASSLVTQGNTIY,TRBV5-6
ASSYDREDTEAF,TRBV11-2
ASSQGPLNQPQL,TRBV3-1
SARVLAGPDTQY,TRBV20-1
ASSDGTYYNEQF,TRBV10-2
ASSQAGIHGYT,TRBV14
ASSAPGEFNQPQH,TRBV19
SARLPNSGGLTDTQY,TRBV20-1
SARDPGALHYEQY,TRBV20-1
SAPSGGNTIY,TRBV20-1
ASSLGGPTDTQY,TRBV12-3/TRBV12-4
ASSDRHWQETQY,TRBV12-3/TRBV12-4
ASSIWVGREPSGANVLT,TRBV19
SASRPGLAGGLETQY,TRBV20-1
ASSLFSGAQGYT,TRBV27
SVEGGDTPYEQY,TRBV29-1
ASSQSQETQY,TRBV12-3/TRBV12-4
ASSPGVGNEQF,TRBV25-1
ASREGGSTDTQY,TRBV7-9